The 14 T cell receptor beta chains presented below share a single source sample, sequenced in a study of radiation and T cells in renal cell carcinoma. The table came from immunoSEQ multiplex PCR; TCRdb's copy has only in-frame clones and leaves some out. In the table there are some 70,000 clones, around 80% of which are singletons. The time point denotes: blood 2 weeks post-SBRT. Treatment specified: 15 Gy SBRT to primary tumor, nephrectomy 4 weeks later. Specimen: blood, collected from a patient whose treatment included radiotherapy and nephrectomy. The receptors derive from a man in his 60s with renal cell carcinoma.

The chain has TRBV19 and TRBJ2-1; 9 positions agree with TRBD1. CDR1 and CDR2 from the germline V gene are LNHDA and SQIVND (reference sequence). The trim removed 5 bases at V and 6 bases at J, leaving 5 bases unmatched. The length of the CDR3 is 14 residues. The CDR3 is CASSGTGQVNEQFF. DNA of the CDR3: TGTGCCAGTAGTGGGACAGGGCAGGTCAATGAGCAGTTCTTC.

J is TRBJ1-1 and V is TRBV28; D unresolved. This CDR3 contains 12 residues. The germline V gene encodes CDR1 MDHEN and CDR2 SYDVKM. The germline V and J ends were trimmed by 6 bases and 0 bases, with 5 bases remaining between them. CDR3 amino acids: CASRVMNTEAFF. The DNA of the CDR3 is TGTGCCAGCAGGGTCATGAACACTGAAGCTTTCTTT.

This clone has just a few counts. Other DNA sequences within the sample encode an identical CDR3. The chain carries TRBV30 and TRBJ1-1; TRBD1 agrees at 8 bases. With 5 bases clipped from V and 1 base from J, the junction kept 0 bases outside the gene matches. Germline-derived CDR1 and CDR2 are GTSNPN and SVGIG (reference sequence). CDR3 length: 12 residues. The CDR3 spells CAWDRGNTEAFF. The CDR3, as DNA: TGTGCCTGGGACAGGGGGAACACTGAAGCTTTCTTT. Full variable domain (outside the CDR3, taken from reference TRBV30 and TRBJ1-1): SQTIHQWPATLVQPVGSPLSLECTVEGTSNPNLYWYRQAAGRGLQLLFYSVGIGQISSEVPQNLSASRPQDRQFILSSKKLLLSDSGFYLCAWDRGNTEAFFGQGTRLTVV.

The chain is built from TRBV5-1 and TRBJ2-1; D gene ambiguous. The CDR3 sequence is 14 residues long. Between the trimmed V and J ends, which lost 0 bases and 6 bases, there was a span of 10 bases. Per the germline V gene, CDR1 is SGHRS and CDR2 is YFSETQ. CDR3 in DNA: TGCGCCAGCAGCTTGGAGCCTGCTGCCAATGAGCAGTTCTTC. Its protein product is CASSLEPAANEQFF.

The V gene is TRBV7-9, the J gene TRBJ2-5; 9 bases are a match to TRBD1. The ends lost 5 bases at V and 5 bases at J; junction bases unmatched: 12. Per the germline V gene, CDR1 is SEHNR and CDR2 is FQNEAQ (reference sequence). The CDR3 extends over 16 amino acids. CDR3 coding DNA: TGTGCCAGCAGCGCAACCGGGACAGGGAAATTTGAGACCCAGTACTTC. Translation: CASSATGTGKFETQYF. Using reference TRBV7-9 and TRBJ2-5 for the parts outside the CDR3, the full variable domain is DTGVSQNPRHKITKRGQNVTFRCDPISEHNRLYWYRQTLGQGPEFLTYFQNEAQLEKSRLLSDRFSAERPKGSFSTLEIQRTEQGDSAMYLCASSATGTGKFETQYFGPGTRLLVL.

The chain links TRBV19 to TRBJ2-5; D is perhaps TRBD2 (6 bases). The CDR3 consists of 13 residues. Trimming stripped 6 bases from V and 5 bases from J, with 13 bases between. Germline-derived CDR1 and CDR2 are LNHDA and SQIVND (reference sequence). DNA for the CDR3: TGTGCCAGTAGCCCGACTAGTTTGGAGACCCAGTACTTC. It is translated as CASSPTSLETQYF.

This clone has only a few counts. The rearrangement uses TRBV6-1 and TRBJ2-7; D is possibly TRBD2 (6 bases). The V gene lost 6 bases and the J gene lost 3 bases, with 9 bases spanning the gap. The length of the CDR3 is 12 residues. CDR1 and CDR2 (germline): MNHNS, SASEGT. CDR3 in amino acids: CASSGTLYEQYF. The CDR3 nucleotides read TGTGCCAGCAGCGGGACTCTCTACGAGCAGTACTTC.

This rearrangement joins TRBV15 to TRBJ2-7; TRBD1 matches 11 bases. CDR1 and CDR2 from the germline V gene are LNHNV and YYDKDF (reference sequence). V was pared by 5 bases and J by 4 bases, with 4 bases of the junction left unmatched. The CDR3 contains 14 residues. The CDR3 coding sequence is TGTGCCACCAGCCAGGACAGGGGGCTTTACGAGCAGTACTTC. Encoded protein: CATSQDRGLYEQYF.

This clone was recorded a few times. This chain uses TRBV28 with TRBJ2-1; 12 bases line up with TRBD2. The CDR3 is 15 residues long. Germline-derived CDR1 and CDR2 are MDHEN and SYDVKM. After removal of 8 bases from V and 6 bases from J, the junction contained 8 bases not matched to a gene. The CDR3 sequence: CASLPGLAGLNEQFF. The CDR3 nucleotides are TGTGCCAGCCTCCCGGGACTAGCGGGCCTCAATGAGCAGTTCTTC.

The rearrangement uses TRBV2 and TRBJ1-3; D is ambiguous. Trimming stripped 5 bases from V and 8 bases from J, with 10 bases between. The CDR3 is made up of 12 amino acids. Germline V lookup: CDR1 SNHLY, CDR2 FYNNEI. The CDR3 DNA reads as TGTGCCAGCAGTCCCCGTTCGGACACCATATATTTT. Amino acids: CASSPRSDTIYF.

V usage is TRBV30 and J usage is TRBJ1-6; 8 bases match TRBD1. After removal of 3 bases from V and 4 bases from J, the junction contained 5 bases not matched to a gene. Germline assignment: CDR1 GTSNPN and CDR2 SVGIG (reference sequence). The CDR3 has 15 residues. The CDR3 coding sequence is TGTGCCTGGAGCTCCGACAGGGGTTATAATTCACCCCTCCACTTT. Translation: CAWSSDRGYNSPLHF.

The J gene is TRBJ2-3, the V gene TRBV29-1, with a possible D match to TRBD2 (6 bases). Germline lookup yields CDR1 SQVTM and CDR2 ANQGSEA. Trimming removed 4 bases at V and 1 base at J, with 9 bases between. The CDR3 covers 13 residues. The CDR3 reads CSVAIAGTDTQYF. Here the CDR3 DNA reads TGCAGCGTTGCGATAGCGGGCACAGATACGCAGTATTTT.

The V gene is TRBV7-6, the J gene TRBJ2-5, with TRBD2 matching 7 bases. V lost 5 bases, J lost 0 bases, and 6 bases stayed unmatched. Germline assignment: CDR1 SGHVS and CDR2 FNYEAQ. CDR3 length: 15 amino acids. CDR3 protein: CASSLITSDQETQYF. The CDR3 DNA reads TGTGCCAGCAGCCTAATAACTAGCGACCAAGAGACCCAGTACTTC. Based on the CDR3 plus reference TRBV7-6 and TRBJ2-5, the full variable domain is GAGVSQSPRYKVTKRGQDVALRCDPISGHVSLYWYRQALGQGPEFLTYFNYEAQQDKSGLPNDRFSAERPEGSISTLTIQRTEQRDSAMYRCASSLITSDQETQYFGPGTRLLVL.

The V call is TRBV7-3, the J call TRBJ1-3; TRBD1 matches at 7 bases. This CDR3 is built from 15 residues. In germline, CDR1 is SGHTA, CDR2 FQGTGA. Trimming cost V 4 bases and J 1 base; bases outside gene matches: 4. The DNA for the CDR3 is TGTGCCAGCAGCTATGAACAGGGGTCTGGAAACACCATATATTTT. It yields the protein CASSYEQGSGNTIYF.